A selection of T cell receptor beta chains follows, all from one sample in a study of T cell repertoires in cytomegalovirus infection. TCRdb used MiXCR to reprocess the reads, holding one entry per CDR3 protein. Seen here are 200,000 to 250,000 distinct CDR3 sequences, more than 9% observed once, and the top ten hold 1.5% to 2%. Sequencing input: PBMCs. These receptors came from a human donor in good health (CMV status not recorded). Some clones in this sample may be carry-over from other donors' samples. Both conserved end residues are part of each CDR3.

J: TRBJ2-7
V: TRBV4-2
CDR3: CASSFLPSRSSYEQYF

J: TRBJ1-5
V: TRBV7-2
CDR3: CASSLRSLDQPQHF

J: TRBJ1-1
V: TRBV7-8
CDR3: CASSLWGLNTEAFF

J: TRBJ2-6
V: TRBV7-3
CDR3: CASSLRQAGANVLTF

J: TRBJ2-5
V: TRBV7-2
CDR3: CASSLVSAQETQYF

J: TRBJ2-3
V: TRBV11-2
CDR3: CASSLDRSVDTQYF

J: TRBJ2-1
V: TRBV12-3/TRBV12-4
CDR3: CASSSPRTGRQANEQFF

J: TRBJ2-2
V: TRBV6-6
CDR3: CASSRTSGGENTGELFF

J: TRBJ2-7
V: TRBV7-8
CDR3: CASTPLYQGGYEQYF

J: TRBJ2-1
V: TRBV20-1
CDR3: CSARDGALPYNEQFF

J: TRBJ2-5
V: TRBV7-2
CDR3: CASSRGEAQETQYF

J: TRBJ1-2
V: TRBV7-9
CDR3: CASSLRDRTRWLTF

J: TRBJ2-3
V: TRBV29-1
CDR3: CSVSSGATDTQYF

J: TRBJ2-1
V: TRBV19
CDR3: CASSKTGRASPMIF

J: TRBJ1-3
V: TRBV19
CDR3: CASTPYLTSGNTIYF

J: TRBJ1-1
V: TRBV4-1
CDR3: CASSQVLTTVNTEAFF

J: TRBJ1-6
V: TRBV2
CDR3: CASSVESGPLHF

J: TRBJ1-1
V: TRBV5-1
CDR3: CATSDGAFPTEAFF

J: TRBJ2-3
V: TRBV9
CDR3: CASSAAESTDTQYF

J: TRBJ1-5
V: TRBV19
CDR3: CASQNTFYSNQPQHF

J: TRBJ2-2
V: TRBV7-9
CDR3: CASSPDVLKTGELFF

J: TRBJ1-2
V: TRBV28
CDR3: CASSSRDRGYTF

J: TRBJ1-2
V: TRBV7-2
CDR3: CASSPFGTAVIGYTF

J: TRBJ2-7
V: TRBV28
CDR3: CASSFDEREREPEQYF